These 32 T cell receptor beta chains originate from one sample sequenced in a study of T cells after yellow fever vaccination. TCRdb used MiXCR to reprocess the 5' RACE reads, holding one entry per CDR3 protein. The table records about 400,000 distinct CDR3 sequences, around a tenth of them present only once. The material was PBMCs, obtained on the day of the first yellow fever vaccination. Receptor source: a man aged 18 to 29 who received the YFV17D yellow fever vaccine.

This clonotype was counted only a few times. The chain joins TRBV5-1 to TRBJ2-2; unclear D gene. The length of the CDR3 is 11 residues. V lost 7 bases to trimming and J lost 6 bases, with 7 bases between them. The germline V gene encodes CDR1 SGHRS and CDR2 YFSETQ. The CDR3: CASSSSGELFF. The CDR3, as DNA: TGCGCCAGCTCATCGTCCGGGGAGCTGTTTTTT.

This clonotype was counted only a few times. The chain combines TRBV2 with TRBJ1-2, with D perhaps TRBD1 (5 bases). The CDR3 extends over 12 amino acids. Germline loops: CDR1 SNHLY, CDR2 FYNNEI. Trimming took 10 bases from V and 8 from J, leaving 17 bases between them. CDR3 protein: CAKQEQGWGYTF. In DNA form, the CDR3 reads TGTGCCAAGCAGGAGCAGGGCTGGGGCTACACCTTC. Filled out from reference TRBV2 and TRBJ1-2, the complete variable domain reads EPEVTQTPSHQVTQMGQEVILRCVPISNHLYFYWYRQILGQKVEFLVSFYNNEISEKSEIFDDQFSVERPDGSNFTLKIRSTKLEDSAMYFCAKQEQGWGYTFGSGTRLTVV.

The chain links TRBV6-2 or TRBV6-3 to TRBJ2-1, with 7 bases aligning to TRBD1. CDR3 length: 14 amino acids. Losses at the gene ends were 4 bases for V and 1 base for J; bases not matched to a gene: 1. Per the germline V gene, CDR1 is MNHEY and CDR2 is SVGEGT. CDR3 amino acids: CASSSTGSYNEQFF. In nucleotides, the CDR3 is TGTGCCAGCAGTTCGACAGGGTCCTACAATGAGCAGTTCTTC.

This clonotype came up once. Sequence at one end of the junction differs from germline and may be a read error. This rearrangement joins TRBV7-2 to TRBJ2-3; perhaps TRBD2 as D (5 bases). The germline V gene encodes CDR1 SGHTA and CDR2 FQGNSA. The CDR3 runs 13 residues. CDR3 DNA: TGTGCCAGCAGCCCCGACTACACAGATACGCCGTATTTT. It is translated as CASSPDYTDTPYF.

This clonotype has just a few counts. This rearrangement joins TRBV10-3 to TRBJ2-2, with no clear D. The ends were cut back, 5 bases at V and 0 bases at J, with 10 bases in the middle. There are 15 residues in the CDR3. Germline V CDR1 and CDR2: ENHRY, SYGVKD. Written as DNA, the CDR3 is TGTGCCATCAGTACGATCGGCCCGAACACCGGGGAGCTGTTTTTT. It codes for CAISTIGPNTGELFF.

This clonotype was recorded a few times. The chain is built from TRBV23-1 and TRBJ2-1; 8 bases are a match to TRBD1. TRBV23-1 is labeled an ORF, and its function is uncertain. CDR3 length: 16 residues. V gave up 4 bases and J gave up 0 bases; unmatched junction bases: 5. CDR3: CASSLDRESSYNEQFF. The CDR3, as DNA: TGCGCCAGCAGTCTGGACAGGGAGTCCTCCTACAATGAGCAGTTCTTC.

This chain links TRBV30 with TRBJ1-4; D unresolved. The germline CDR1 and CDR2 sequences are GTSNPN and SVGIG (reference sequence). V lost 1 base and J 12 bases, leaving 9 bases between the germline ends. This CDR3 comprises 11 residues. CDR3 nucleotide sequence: TGTGCCTGGAGTGGATGGTCGGAACTGTTTTTT. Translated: CAWSGWSELFF. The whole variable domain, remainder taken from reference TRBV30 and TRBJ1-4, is SQTIHQWPATLVQPVGSPLSLECTVEGTSNPNLYWYRQAAGRGLQLLFYSVGIGQISSEVPQNLSASRPQDRQFILSSKKLLLSDSGFYLCAWSGWSELFFGSGTQLSVL.

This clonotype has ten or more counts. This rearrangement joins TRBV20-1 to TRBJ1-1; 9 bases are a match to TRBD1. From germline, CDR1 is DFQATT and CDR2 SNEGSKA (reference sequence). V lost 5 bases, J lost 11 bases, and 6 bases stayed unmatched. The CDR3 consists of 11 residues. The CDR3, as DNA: TGCAGTGCTCTACAGGGGGCGTGGGCTTTCTTT. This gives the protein CSALQGAWAFF.

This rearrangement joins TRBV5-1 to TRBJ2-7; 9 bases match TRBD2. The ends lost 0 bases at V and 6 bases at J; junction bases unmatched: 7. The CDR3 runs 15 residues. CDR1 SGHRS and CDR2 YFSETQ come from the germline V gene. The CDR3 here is CASSLELSGGSEQYF. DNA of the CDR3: TGCGCCAGCAGCTTGGAACTAAGCGGGGGGTCCGAGCAGTACTTC.

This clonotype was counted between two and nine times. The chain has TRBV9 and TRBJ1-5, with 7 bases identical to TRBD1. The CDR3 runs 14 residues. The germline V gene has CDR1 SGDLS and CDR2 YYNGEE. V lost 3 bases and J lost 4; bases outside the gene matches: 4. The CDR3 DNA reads TGTGCCAGCAGCGCCGGGACAGTTAATCAGCCCCAGCATTTT. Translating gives CASSAGTVNQPQHF.

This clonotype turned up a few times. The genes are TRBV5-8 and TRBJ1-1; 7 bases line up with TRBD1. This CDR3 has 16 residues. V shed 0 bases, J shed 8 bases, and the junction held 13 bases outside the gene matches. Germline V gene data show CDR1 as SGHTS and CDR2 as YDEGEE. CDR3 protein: CASSLVGGAGVAEAFF. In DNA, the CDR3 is TGTGCCAGCAGCTTGGTAGGGGGCGCGGGGGTAGCCGAAGCTTTCTTT. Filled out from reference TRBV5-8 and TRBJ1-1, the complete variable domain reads EAGVTQSPTHLIKTRGQQATLRCSPISGHTSVYWYQQALGLGLQFLLWYDEGEERNRGNFPPRFSGRQFPNYSSELNVNALELEDSALYLCASSLVGGAGVAEAFFGQGTRLTVV.

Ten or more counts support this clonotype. As DNA, the CDR3 is TGTGCCAGCAGCTCCCCGTCTAGGGGTGGGGCCTCACCCCTCCACTTT. Protein product: CASSSPSRGGASPLHF. V usage is TRBV7-2 and J usage is TRBJ1-6, with D maybe TRBD1 (5 bases). The CDR3 is 16 amino acids. The V gene lost 4 bases and the J gene lost 10 bases, with 20 bases spanning the gap. CDR1 is SGHTA and CDR2 is FQGNSA in the germline V gene.

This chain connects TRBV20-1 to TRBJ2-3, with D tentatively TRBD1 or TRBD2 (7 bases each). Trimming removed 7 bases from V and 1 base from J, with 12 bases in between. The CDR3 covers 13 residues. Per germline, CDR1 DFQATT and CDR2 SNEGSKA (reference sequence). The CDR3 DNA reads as TGCAGTGAACAGGGGAGGGGCACAGATACGCAGTATTTT. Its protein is CSEQGRGTDTQYF.

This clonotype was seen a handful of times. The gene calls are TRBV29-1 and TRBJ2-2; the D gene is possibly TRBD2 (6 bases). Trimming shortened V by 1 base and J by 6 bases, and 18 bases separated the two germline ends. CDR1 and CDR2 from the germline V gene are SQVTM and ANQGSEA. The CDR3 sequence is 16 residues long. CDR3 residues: CSVEAKNSWEAGELFF. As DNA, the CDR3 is TGCAGCGTTGAAGCCAAGAACTCCTGGGAGGCCGGGGAGCTGTTTTTT.

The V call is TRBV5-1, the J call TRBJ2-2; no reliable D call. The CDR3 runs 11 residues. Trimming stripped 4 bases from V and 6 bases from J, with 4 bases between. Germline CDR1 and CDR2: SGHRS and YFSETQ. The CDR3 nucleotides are TGCGCCAGCAGCACAGCCGGGGAGCTGTTTTTT. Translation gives CASSTAGELFF.

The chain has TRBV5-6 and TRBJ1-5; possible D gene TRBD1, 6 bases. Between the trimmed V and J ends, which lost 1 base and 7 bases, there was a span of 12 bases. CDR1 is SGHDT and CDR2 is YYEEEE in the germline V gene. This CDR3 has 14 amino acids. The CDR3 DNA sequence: TGTGCCAGCAGCTTGCCAGGGGTTATGCAGCCCCAGCATTTT. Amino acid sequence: CASSLPGVMQPQHF. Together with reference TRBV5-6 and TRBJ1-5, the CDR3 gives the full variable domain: DAGVTQSPTHLIKTRGQQVTLRCSPKSGHDTVSWYQQALGQGPQFIFQYYEEEERQRGNFPDRFSGHQFPNYSSELNVNALLLGDSALYLCASSLPGVMQPQHFGDGTRLSIL.

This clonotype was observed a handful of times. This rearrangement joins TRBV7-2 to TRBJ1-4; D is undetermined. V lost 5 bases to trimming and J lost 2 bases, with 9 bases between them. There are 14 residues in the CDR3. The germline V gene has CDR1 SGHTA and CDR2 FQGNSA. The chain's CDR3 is CASSPGWTNEKLFF. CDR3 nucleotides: TGTGCCAGCAGCCCGGGGTGGACTAATGAAAAACTGTTTTTT.

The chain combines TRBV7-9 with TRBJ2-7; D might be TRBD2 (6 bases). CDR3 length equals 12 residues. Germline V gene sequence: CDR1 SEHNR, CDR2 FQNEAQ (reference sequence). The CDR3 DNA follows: TGTGCTCCAGAGGCGGGGAACCACGAGCAGTACGTC. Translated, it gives CAPEAGNHEQYV.

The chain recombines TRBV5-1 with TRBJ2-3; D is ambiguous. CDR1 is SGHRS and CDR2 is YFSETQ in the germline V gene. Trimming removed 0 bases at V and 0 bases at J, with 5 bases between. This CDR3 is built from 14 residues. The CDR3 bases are TGCGCCAGCAGCTTGGCTGACAGCACAGATACGCAGTATTTT. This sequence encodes CASSLADSTDTQYF.

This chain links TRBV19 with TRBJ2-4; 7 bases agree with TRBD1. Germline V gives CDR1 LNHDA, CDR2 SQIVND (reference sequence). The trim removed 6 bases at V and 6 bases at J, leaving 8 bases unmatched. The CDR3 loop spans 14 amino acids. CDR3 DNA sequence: TGTGCCAGTAGCTCTACCGGGACAGCAAACATTCAGTACTTC. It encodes CASSSTGTANIQYF.

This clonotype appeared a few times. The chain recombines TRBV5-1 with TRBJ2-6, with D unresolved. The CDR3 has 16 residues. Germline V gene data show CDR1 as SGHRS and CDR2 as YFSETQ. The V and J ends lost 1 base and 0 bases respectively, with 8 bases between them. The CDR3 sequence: CASSLPSSSGANVLTF. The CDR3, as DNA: TGCGCCAGCAGCTTGCCAAGCAGCTCTGGGGCCAACGTCCTGACTTTC.

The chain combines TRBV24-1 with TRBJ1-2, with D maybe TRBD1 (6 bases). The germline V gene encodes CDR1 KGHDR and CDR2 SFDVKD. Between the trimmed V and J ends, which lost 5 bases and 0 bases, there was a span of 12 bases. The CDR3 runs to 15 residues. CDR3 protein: CATSAGGGSNYGYTF. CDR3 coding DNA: TGTGCCACCAGTGCCGGGGGCGGTTCTAACTATGGCTACACCTTC.

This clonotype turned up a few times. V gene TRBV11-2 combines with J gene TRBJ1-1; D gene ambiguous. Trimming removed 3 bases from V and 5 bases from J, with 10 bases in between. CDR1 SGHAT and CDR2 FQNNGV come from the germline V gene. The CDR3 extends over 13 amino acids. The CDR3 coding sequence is TGTGCCAGCAGCTTCGAAGTAGAGACTGAAGCTTTCTTT. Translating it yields CASSFEVETEAFF.

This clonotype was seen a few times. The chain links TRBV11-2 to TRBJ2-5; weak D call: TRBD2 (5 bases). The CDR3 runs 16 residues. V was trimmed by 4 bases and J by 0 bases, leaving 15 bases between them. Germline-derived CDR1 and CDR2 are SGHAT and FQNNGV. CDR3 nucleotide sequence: TGTGCCAGCAGCTCCCCCGAGGGCCAGTACCAAGAGACCCAGTACTTC. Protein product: CASSSPEGQYQETQYF.

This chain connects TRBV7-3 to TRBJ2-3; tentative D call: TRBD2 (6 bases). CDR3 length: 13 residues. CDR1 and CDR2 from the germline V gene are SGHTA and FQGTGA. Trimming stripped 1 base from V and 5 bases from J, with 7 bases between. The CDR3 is CASSLMGGDTQYF. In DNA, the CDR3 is TGTGCCAGCAGCTTAATGGGAGGAGATACGCAGTATTTT.

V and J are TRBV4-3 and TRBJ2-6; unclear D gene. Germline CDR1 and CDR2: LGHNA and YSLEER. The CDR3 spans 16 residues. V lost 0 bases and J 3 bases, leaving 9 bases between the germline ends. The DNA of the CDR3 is TGCGCCAGCAGCCAAGATTGGCGATTTGGGGCCAACGTCCTGACTTTC. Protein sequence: CASSQDWRFGANVLTF.

CDR3 in DNA: TGTGCCAGCAGCTCTAGCGGGGGGACCGGAGAGCAGTTCTTC. Protein product: CASSSSGGTGEQFF. The chain links TRBV7-9 to TRBJ2-1; 11 bases line up with TRBD2. The V gene end was trimmed by 4 bases and the J gene end by 10 bases; junction bases not matched to a gene: 6. This CDR3 has 14 residues. CDR1 is SEHNR and CDR2 is FQNEAQ in the germline V gene (reference sequence).

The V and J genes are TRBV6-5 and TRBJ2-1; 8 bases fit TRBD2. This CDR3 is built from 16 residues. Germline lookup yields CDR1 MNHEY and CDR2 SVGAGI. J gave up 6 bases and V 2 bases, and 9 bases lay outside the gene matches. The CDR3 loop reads CASSYGAAGARNEQFF. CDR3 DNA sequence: TGTGCCAGCAGTTACGGGGCAGCGGGGGCCCGCAATGAGCAGTTCTTC.

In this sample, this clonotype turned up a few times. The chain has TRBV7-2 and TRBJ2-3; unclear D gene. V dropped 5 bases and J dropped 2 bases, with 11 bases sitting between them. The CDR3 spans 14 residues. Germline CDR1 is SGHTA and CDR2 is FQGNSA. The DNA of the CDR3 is TGTGCCAGCAGCGGCCCGGTTATCACAGATACGCAGTATTTT. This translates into CASSGPVITDTQYF.

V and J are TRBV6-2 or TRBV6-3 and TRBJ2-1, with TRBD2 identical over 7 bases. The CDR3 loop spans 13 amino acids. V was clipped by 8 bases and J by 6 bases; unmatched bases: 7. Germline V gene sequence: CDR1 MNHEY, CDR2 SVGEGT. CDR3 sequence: CASSHGGVNEQFF. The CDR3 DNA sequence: TGTGCCAGCTCCCATGGGGGGGTCAATGAGCAGTTCTTC.

The CDR3 is CASSLGGLVADTQYF. DNA of the CDR3: TGTGCCAGCAGTTTGGGGGGGTTGGTGGCAGATACGCAGTATTTT. V and J are TRBV28 and TRBJ2-3; 7 bases are shared with TRBD2. The CDR3 is 15 residues long. The trim removed 3 bases at V and 4 bases at J, leaving 7 bases unmatched. Per germline, CDR1 MDHEN and CDR2 SYDVKM.

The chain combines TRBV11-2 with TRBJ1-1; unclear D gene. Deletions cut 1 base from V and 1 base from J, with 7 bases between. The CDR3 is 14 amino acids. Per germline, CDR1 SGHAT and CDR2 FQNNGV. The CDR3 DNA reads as TGTGCCAGCAGCTTAGCTAAGAGGAACACTGAAGCTTTCTTT. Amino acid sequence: CASSLAKRNTEAFF.